This TCR beta chain was observed in a study of blood T cell repertoires in COVID-19. As for the study in general: COVID-19 samples from acute and convalescent phases originated in the United States, Italy and Spain. From T cells, B-cell-depleted T cells, or PBMCs came the material, which was cDNA or gDNA.

As originally analysed: Estimated nucleated cell counts came from reference gene primer amplification. TCRdb keeps only in-frame clones here, not all; method: immunoSEQ multiplex PCR. The V and J calls and clone size are taken from that table; D and trimming were inferred from the DNA. Of about 100,000 clones in the sample, 91% were seen once. Germline V gene lookup returns CDR1 SGHTA and CDR2 FQGNSA. After removal of 4 bases from V and 3 bases from J, the junction contained 1 base not matched to a gene. This CDR3 contains 13 residues. The chain employs TRBV7-2 and TRBJ2-5; the match to TRBD1 covers 8 bases. The source is a man aged 50-60 years with active COVID-19. The sample consisted of peripheral blood. The CDR3 spells CASSSDREETQYF. The CDR3 DNA is TGTGCCAGCAGCTCGGACAGGGAAGAGACCCAGTACTTC.